Listed here are 20 T cell receptor beta chains from one sample, sequenced in a study of T-cell memory formation after mild COVID-19 (dated by TCRdb to the early 2020s). The protocol used for the library was 5' RACE. TCRdb shows the sequencer as Illumina NovaSeq 6000. Starting from the raw public reads, TCRdb applied fastp trimming at Q25, assembled clones with MiXCR and retained in-frame beta chains. Entries that share a CDR3 protein sequence are merged under the most common genes and DNA. The sample table records 450,000 to 650,000 distinct CDR3 sequences; over 20% of these occur just once. The ten largest clonotypes hold about an eighth of the sample. The sample consisted of PBMCs or a T cell subset sorted from them (not recorded which). These receptors were collected from an adult woman who had mild COVID-19 (a few samples of this study predate the infection). The sample titles of this study are shuffled in the database, so cell type and time point are left out; the donor was told from shared clones.

J is TRBJ2-1 and V is TRBV6-1, with TRBD2 as a possible D gene (5 bases). V lost 2 bases and J lost 4, with 12 bases in between. CDR3 size: 15 residues. Germline assignment: CDR1 MNHNS and CDR2 SASEGT. CDR3 bases: TGTGCCAGCAGTGAAAGTTATGGCGGGTACAATGAGCAGTTCTTC. The encoded protein is CASSESYGGYNEQFF.

This clonotype came up a few times. This chain joins TRBV24-1 and TRBJ1-2; TRBD1 matches at 7 bases. Looked up from germline, CDR1 is KGHDR and CDR2 is SFDVKD. The V segment lost 3 bases and the J segment 6 bases; nucleotides outside the gene matches: 9. The CDR3 is 15 residues long. CDR3 sequence reads: CATSDTRQGLNGYTF. The CDR3 coding sequence is TGTGCCACCAGTGATACTCGACAGGGACTTAATGGCTACACCTTC.

This clonotype is a singleton in its sample. The chain employs TRBV6-5 and TRBJ1-1; tentatively, D is TRBD1 (5 bases). V lost 6 bases to trimming and J lost 5 bases, with 13 bases between them. The CDR3 extends over 13 amino acids. CDR1 and CDR2 (germline): MNHEY, SVGAGI. CDR3 sequence reads: CASRPGGATEAFF. Written as DNA, the CDR3 is TGTGCCAGCAGGCCTGGGGGAGCGACTGAAGCTTTCTTT.

This clonotype was picked up many times. The chain uses TRBV2 and TRBJ2-5; the D is unclear. V lost 5 bases, J lost 5 bases, and 3 bases lay in between. Per the germline V gene, CDR1 is SNHLY and CDR2 is FYNNEI. The CDR3 is made up of 10 amino acids. The CDR3 region is CASSIETQYF. CDR3 bases: TGTGCCAGCAGTATTGAGACCCAGTACTTC.

This clonotype was detected once. The V and J genes are TRBV7-9 and TRBJ2-7, with a tentative D call TRBD2 (6 bases). Trimming removed 1 base from V and 4 bases from J, with 14 bases in between. The germline V gene has CDR1 SEHNR and CDR2 FQNEAQ (reference sequence). CDR3 length equals 15 residues. This CDR3 is CASSLGTTPGYEQYF. CDR3 coding DNA: TGTGCCAGCAGCTTAGGGACTACTCCTGGTTACGAGCAGTACTTC.

This clonotype was counted between two and nine times. The V call is TRBV3-1, the J call TRBJ1-2, with D possibly being TRBD1 (6 bases). The V and J ends lost 1 base and 7 bases respectively, with 16 bases between them. Germline V gives CDR1 LGHDT, CDR2 YNNKEL (reference sequence). The CDR3 spans 15 residues. The CDR3 loop reads CASSQGPGEGFGYTF. Here the CDR3 DNA reads TGTGCCAGCAGCCAAGGTCCAGGGGAAGGTTTTGGCTACACCTTC.

The V and J genes are TRBV10-3 and TRBJ1-1; the match to TRBD1 covers 7 bases. Germline V lookup: CDR1 ENHRY, CDR2 SYGVKD. V was clipped by 3 bases and J by 1 base; unmatched bases: 8. The CDR3 loop spans 16 amino acids. CDR3 coding DNA: TGTGCCATCAGTGATACAGGGGTAAGAGAGAACACTGAAGCTTTCTTT. As protein: CAISDTGVRENTEAFF.

This chain joins TRBV20-1 and TRBJ2-7, with a weak D call TRBD2 (5 bases). CDR3 size: 15 residues. The V gene's germline CDR1 is DFQATT and CDR2 SNEGSKA (reference sequence). V was cut by 3 bases and J by 3 bases, with 18 bases left in between. The CDR3 protein is CSARDGWGASYEQYF. DNA of the CDR3: TGCAGTGCTAGGGACGGCTGGGGAGCCAGCTACGAGCAGTACTTC.

This sequence joins TRBV5-6 and TRBJ1-1, with TRBD1 as a possible D gene (6 bases). Germline CDR1 reads SGHDT; CDR2 reads YYEEEE. V lost 4 bases and J 6 bases, leaving 10 bases between the germline ends. CDR3 size: 12 residues. CDR3 loop: CASSRGVPEAFF. The CDR3 DNA sequence: TGTGCCAGCAGCAGGGGGGTCCCTGAAGCTTTCTTT.

This clonotype showed up just a few times. The rearrangement links TRBV5-6 to TRBJ2-3; no reliable D call. The germline V and J ends were trimmed by 4 bases and 2 bases, with 17 bases remaining between them. In germline, CDR1 is SGHDT, CDR2 YYEEEE. CDR3 length: 16 amino acids. This CDR3 reads CASSPTGVAYTDTQYF. For the CDR3, the DNA is TGTGCCAGCAGCCCAACCGGAGTAGCCTACACAGATACGCAGTATTTT.

This clonotype appeared a few times. The chain recombines TRBV4-1 with TRBJ1-2, with TRBD1 identical over 9 bases. CDR1 MGHRA and CDR2 YSYEKL come from the germline V gene. This CDR3 contains 17 residues. After removal of 0 bases from V and 5 bases from J, the junction contained 10 bases not matched to a gene. CDR3 amino acids: CASSQDPEQGAGYGYTF. CDR3 in DNA: TGCGCCAGCAGCCAAGATCCCGAACAGGGGGCGGGTTATGGCTACACCTTC.

The chain links TRBV16 to TRBJ2-1, with 7 bases matching TRBD2. The CDR3 runs 15 residues. Germline loops: CDR1 KGHSY, CDR2 FQNENV. V lost 2 bases, J lost 8 bases, and 9 bases stayed unmatched. CDR3 sequence (DNA): TGTGCCAGCAGCCAAGGGGGGGGATATGGAGATGAGCAGTTCTTC. This sequence encodes CASSQGGGYGDEQFF.

The chain uses TRBV20-1 and TRBJ2-1, with D uncertain. V lost 4 bases and J lost 5, with 15 bases in between. The CDR3 is made up of 14 amino acids. CDR1 and CDR2 from the germline V gene are DFQATT and SNEGSKA (reference sequence). The CDR3 loop is CSAMNDPWNNEQFF. The CDR3 DNA reads as TGCAGTGCTATGAACGACCCCTGGAACAATGAGCAGTTCTTC.

This clonotype was counted only a few times. V and J are TRBV20-1 and TRBJ2-1; D remains unclear. The CDR3 extends over 14 amino acids. V was clipped by 2 bases and J by 0 bases, with 8 bases between them. CDR1 and CDR2 from the germline V gene are DFQATT and SNEGSKA (reference sequence). The CDR3 nucleotides read TGCAGTGCTAGATCTGGGGTCTCCTACAATGAGCAGTTCTTC. Protein sequence: CSARSGVSYNEQFF.

This clonotype was counted between two and nine times. The chain employs TRBV12-3 or TRBV12-4 and TRBJ1-3; possibly TRBD1 for D (6 bases). V was cut by 1 base and J by 0 bases, with 10 bases left in between. This CDR3 spans 16 amino acids. CDR3 loop: CASSLGTVSSGNTIYF. Here the CDR3 DNA reads TGTGCCAGCAGTTTAGGGACAGTAAGCTCTGGAAACACCATATATTTT.

This rearrangement joins TRBV20-1 to TRBJ1-1; the D gene is possibly TRBD1 (5 bases). The germline CDR1 and CDR2 sequences are DFQATT and SNEGSKA (reference sequence). The CDR3 spans 13 residues. CDR3 bases: TGCAGCGCAGCGGGGGGGATGAACACTGAAGCTTTCTTT. Protein sequence: CSAAGGMNTEAFF.

This clonotype appeared many times. The chain carries TRBV5-4 and TRBJ1-2, with D possibly TRBD1 on 5 matching bases. Trimming pared 0 bases from V and 8 bases from J, leaving 20 bases between. Germline V CDR1 and CDR2: SGHNT, YYREEE (reference sequence). The CDR3 is 16 amino acids. The CDR3 region has the DNA TGTGCCAGCAGCTTGGATCCGGGACCGAGGACTGGAGGCTACACCTTC. Amino acid sequence: CASSLDPGPRTGGYTF.

This clonotype has a count of ten or more. This chain links TRBV7-2 with TRBJ2-7, with 10 bases that match TRBD1. Germline values: CDR1 SGHTA, CDR2 FQGNSA. This CDR3 has 14 amino acids. The ends lost 6 bases at V and 4 bases at J; junction bases unmatched: 6. The CDR3 spells CASSPPGQGYEQYF. The CDR3 DNA reads as TGTGCCAGCAGTCCCCCGGGACAGGGGTACGAGCAGTACTTC.

This chain links TRBV7-9 with TRBJ2-7; 9 positions match TRBD1. Germline CDR1 and CDR2: SEHNR and FQNEAQ (reference sequence). The V and J ends lost 4 bases and 7 bases, in that order; junction bases with no gene match: 17. CDR3 length equals 17 residues. The CDR3 nucleotides are TGTGCCAGCAGCTCCAGAACTGACGGGACAGGGCTTGGTGAGCAGTACTTC. Protein product: CASSSRTDGTGLGEQYF.

This clonotype turned up a few times. V and J are TRBV29-1 and TRBJ2-7; the D gene is possibly TRBD1 (6 bases). V shed 1 base and J shed 2 bases, with 6 bases lying between them. CDR1 and CDR2 from the germline V gene are SQVTM and ANQGSEA. The CDR3 is 12 residues long. This CDR3 reads CSVEGTAYEQYF. The CDR3 bases are TGCAGCGTTGAAGGGACAGCCTACGAGCAGTACTTC.